Listed below are T cell receptor beta chains from one sample, sequenced in a study of T cell repertoires in aging, cancer and after chemotherapy. From the multiplex PCR reads, TCRdb called clonotypes with MiXCR, one entry per CDR3 protein. The repertoire holds 400 to 550 distinct CDR3 sequences, with around 34% as singletons. Sequencing was done on a sample of blood. All receptors derive from a human donor with a solid tumor. The CDR3 runs from the conserved cysteine through the conserved F or W. Each record gives: V gene, CDR3 length, D gene, J gene, clone size, CDR3 DNA, CDR3 protein. The D gene is left open where the match is weak. Clone size, where shown, is once, few, many, or a class for clones that have expanded.

>TRBV6-2/TRBV6-3|14|-|TRBJ1-5|few
TGTGCCAGCAGTTCCGACAGTAGCAATCAGCCCCAGCATTTT
CASSSDSSNQPQHF
>TRBV5-4|16|TRBD1|TRBJ2-2|few
TGTGCCAGCAGCTCGCCAACAGGGGTTTGGACCGGGGAGCTGTTTTTT
CASSSPTGVWTGELFF
>TRBV6-1|16|TRBD1|TRBJ1-1|few
TGTGCCAGCAGTGAAGGGGGAGACAGGGTGGGAACTGAAGCTTTCTTT
CASSEGGDRVGTEAFF
>TRBV5-5|16|TRBD2|TRBJ2-7|-
TGTGCCAGCAGCACCGGGAGGAGCTTCCCAGCCTACGAGCAGTACTTC
CASSTGRSFPAYEQYF
>TRBV27|16|TRBD1|TRBJ2-7|-
TGTGCCAGCAGTTTATCGACCGGGACAGGCTCCTACGAGCAGTACTTC
CASSLSTGTGSYEQYF
>TRBV19|16|TRBD1|TRBJ1-5|few
TGTGCCAGTAGTCCCGGGACAGGGGTGCGGAATCAGCCCCAGCATTTT
CASSPGTGVRNQPQHF
>TRBV6-5|23|TRBD1|TRBJ2-3|-
TGTGCCAGCAGTTACTCCGGACAGGGGGCGACATTGTTAAGGTTCGCTAGCACAGATACGCAGTATTTT
CASSYSGQGATLLRFASTDTQYF
>TRBV6-6|14|TRBD2|TRBJ2-7|large
TGTGCCAGCAGTTACGGTGGGGGGGCCTACGAGCAGTACTTC
CASSYGGGAYEQYF
>TRBV6-4|14|TRBD1|TRBJ1-5|large
TGTGCCAGCAGCCCTCAGGGGGGCAATCAGCCCCAGCATTTT
CASSPQGGNQPQHF
>TRBV7-2|16|-|TRBJ2-1|few
TGTGCCAGCAGCTTTCTCTCTAGCAGTTCCTACAATGAGCAGTTCTTC
CASSFLSSSSYNEQFF
>TRBV12-3/TRBV12-4|13|TRBD1|TRBJ1-1|-
TGTGCCAGCAGTTTGACAGGGGACACTGAAGCTTTCTTT
CASSLTGDTEAFF
>TRBV20-1|15|TRBD2|TRBJ2-3|-
TGCAGTGCTAGGCCTGCTAGCGGCAGCACAGATACGCAGTATTTT
CSARPASGSTDTQYF
>TRBV18|16|-|TRBJ2-6|-
TGTGCCAGCTCACCACAGGGTAAGGCTGGGGCCAACGTCCTGACTTTC
CASSPQGKAGANVLTF
>TRBV20-1|13|TRBD1|TRBJ1-1|-
TGCAGTGCTAGGCCAGCGACAGGGACTGAAGCTTTCTTT
CSARPATGTEAFF
>TRBV7-2|15|-|TRBJ1-5|-
TGTGCCAGCAGACCCCAGGGTAGTGCAAATCAGCCCCAGCATTTT
CASRPQGSANQPQHF
>TRBV7-2|11|-|TRBJ2-7|large
TGTGCCAGCAGCTATTACTACGAGCAGTACTTC
CASSYYYEQYF
>TRBV7-9|15|-|TRBJ2-7|-
TGTGCCAGCAGCATACATCAGGGGGGGAGCTACGAGCAGTACTTC
CASSIHQGGSYEQYF
>TRBV4-2|14|TRBD2|TRBJ2-7|few
TGTGCCAGCAGCCAAGATGGGGGGGGCTACGAGCAGTACTTC
CASSQDGGGYEQYF
>TRBV11-2|13|-|TRBJ1-2|large
TGTGCCAGCAGCGCATCGGGGACTTATGGCTACACCTTC
CASSASGTYGYTF
>TRBV30|15|-|TRBJ2-2|large
TGTGCCTGGAGTGTACTAAGCGGTAACACCGGGGAGCTGTTTTTT
CAWSVLSGNTGELFF
>TRBV28|15|-|TRBJ2-1|-
TGTGCCAGCAGTTTACTTGGAGGGCCGTTGTATGAGCAGTTCTTC
CASSLLGGPLYEQFF
>TRBV6-1|13|-|TRBJ1-1|-
TGTGCCAGCAGTGAAGGGGGAGCAGCTGAAGCTTTCTTT
CASSEGGAAEAFF
>TRBV6-5|13|-|TRBJ2-3|-
TGTGCCAGCACTTCAGGACGACCGCATAGGCAGTATTTT
CASTSGRPHRQYF
>TRBV6-5|16|-|TRBJ2-1|large
TGTGCCAGCAGTCCGGGCAGTATGATCTCCTACAATGAGCAGTTCTTC
CASSPGSMISYNEQFF
>TRBV28|15|-|TRBJ1-2|few
TGTGCCAGCACTCTCGGGGGGAAAGGGGGCTATGGCTACACCTTC
CASTLGGKGGYGYTF